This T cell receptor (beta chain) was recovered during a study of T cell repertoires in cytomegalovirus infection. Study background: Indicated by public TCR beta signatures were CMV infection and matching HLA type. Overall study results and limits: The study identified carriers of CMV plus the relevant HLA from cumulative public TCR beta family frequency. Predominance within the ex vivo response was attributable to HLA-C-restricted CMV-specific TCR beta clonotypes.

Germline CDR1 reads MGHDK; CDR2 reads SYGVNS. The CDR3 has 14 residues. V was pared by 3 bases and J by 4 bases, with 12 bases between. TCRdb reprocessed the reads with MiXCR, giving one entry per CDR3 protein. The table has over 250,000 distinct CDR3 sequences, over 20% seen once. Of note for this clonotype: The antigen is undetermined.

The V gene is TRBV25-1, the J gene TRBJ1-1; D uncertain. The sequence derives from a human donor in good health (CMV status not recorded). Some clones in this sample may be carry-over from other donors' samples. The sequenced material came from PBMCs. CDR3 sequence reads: CASSEPLTGTEAFF. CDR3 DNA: TGTGCCAGCAGTGAGCCCCTGACTGGCACTGAAGCTTTCTTT.